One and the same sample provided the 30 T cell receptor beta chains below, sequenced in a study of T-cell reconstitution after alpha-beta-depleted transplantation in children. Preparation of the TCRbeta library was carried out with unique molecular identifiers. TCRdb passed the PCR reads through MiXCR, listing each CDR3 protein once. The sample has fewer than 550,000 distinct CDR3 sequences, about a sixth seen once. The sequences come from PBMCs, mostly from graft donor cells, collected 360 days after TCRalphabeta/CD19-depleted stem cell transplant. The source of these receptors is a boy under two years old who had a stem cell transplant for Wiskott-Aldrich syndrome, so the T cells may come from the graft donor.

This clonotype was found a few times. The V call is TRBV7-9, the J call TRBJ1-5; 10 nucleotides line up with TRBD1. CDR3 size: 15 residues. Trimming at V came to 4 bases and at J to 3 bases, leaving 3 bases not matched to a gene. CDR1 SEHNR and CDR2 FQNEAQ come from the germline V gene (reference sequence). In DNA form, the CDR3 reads TGTGCCAGCAGCTCCGGGACAGGGGTCAATCAGCCCCAGCATTTT. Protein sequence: CASSSGTGVNQPQHF.

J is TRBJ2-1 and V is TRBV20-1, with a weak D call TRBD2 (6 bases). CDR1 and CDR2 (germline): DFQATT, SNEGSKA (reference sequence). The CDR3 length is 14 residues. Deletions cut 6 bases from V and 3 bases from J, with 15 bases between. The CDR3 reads CSARRVADYNEQFF. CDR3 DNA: TGCAGTGCACGAAGGGTAGCGGACTACAATGAGCAGTTCTTC.

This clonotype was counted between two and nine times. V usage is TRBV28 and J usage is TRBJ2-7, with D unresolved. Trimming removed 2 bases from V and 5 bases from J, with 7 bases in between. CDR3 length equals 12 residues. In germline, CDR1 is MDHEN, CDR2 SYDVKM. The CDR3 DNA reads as TGTGCCAGCAGTTTAACTTCCCACGAGCAGTACTTC. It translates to CASSLTSHEQYF.

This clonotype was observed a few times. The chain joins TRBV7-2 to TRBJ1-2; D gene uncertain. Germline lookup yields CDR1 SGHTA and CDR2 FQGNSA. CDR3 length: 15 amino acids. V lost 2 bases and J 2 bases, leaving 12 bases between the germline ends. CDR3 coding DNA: TGTGCCAGCAGCTTATTTACCATGACGAACTATGGCTACACCTTC. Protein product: CASSLFTMTNYGYTF.

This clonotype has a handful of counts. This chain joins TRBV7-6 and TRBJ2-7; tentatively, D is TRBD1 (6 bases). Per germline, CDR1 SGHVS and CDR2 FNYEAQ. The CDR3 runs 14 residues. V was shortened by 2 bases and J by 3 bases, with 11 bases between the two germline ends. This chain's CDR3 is CASSLIQGLYEQYF. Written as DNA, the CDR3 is TGTGCCAGCAGCTTAATACAGGGTCTCTACGAGCAGTACTTC.

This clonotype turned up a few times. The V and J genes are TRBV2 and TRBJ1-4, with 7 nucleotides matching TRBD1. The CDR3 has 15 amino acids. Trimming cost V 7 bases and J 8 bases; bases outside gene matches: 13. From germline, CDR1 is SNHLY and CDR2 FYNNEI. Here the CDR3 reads CASKSVRGNSEKLFF. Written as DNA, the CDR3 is TGTGCCAGCAAGAGTGTCAGGGGGAATTCGGAAAAACTGTTTTTT.

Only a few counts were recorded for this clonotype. The CDR3 DNA is TGCAGCGTTCGTAGGACTAGCGGGATTTCCACCGGGGAGCTGTTTTTT. Encoded protein: CSVRRTSGISTGELFF. J is TRBJ2-2 and V is TRBV29-1; 12 nucleotides line up with TRBD2. The CDR3 sequence is 16 residues long. V shed 5 bases and J 4 bases; nucleotides not matched to a gene: 8. Germline assignment: CDR1 SQVTM and CDR2 ANQGSEA.

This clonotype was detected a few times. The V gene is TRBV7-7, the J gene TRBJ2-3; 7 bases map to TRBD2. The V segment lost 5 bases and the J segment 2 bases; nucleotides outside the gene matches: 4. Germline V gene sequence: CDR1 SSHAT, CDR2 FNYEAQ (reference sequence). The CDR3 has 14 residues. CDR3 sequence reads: CASSQTSLTDTQYF. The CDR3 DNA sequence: TGTGCCAGCAGCCAGACTAGCCTCACAGATACGCAGTATTTT.

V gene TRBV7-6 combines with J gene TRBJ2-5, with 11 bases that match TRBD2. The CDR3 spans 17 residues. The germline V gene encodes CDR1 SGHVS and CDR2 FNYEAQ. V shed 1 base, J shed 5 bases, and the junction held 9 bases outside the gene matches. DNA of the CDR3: TGTGCCAGCAGCTTAGTCTTAGCGGGAGGGCCAGGGGAGACCCAGTACTTC. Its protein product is CASSLVLAGGPGETQYF.

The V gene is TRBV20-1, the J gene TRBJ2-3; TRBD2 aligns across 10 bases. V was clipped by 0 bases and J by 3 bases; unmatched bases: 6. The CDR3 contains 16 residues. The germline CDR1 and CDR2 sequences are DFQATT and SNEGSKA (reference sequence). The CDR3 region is CSARDPSSGRTDTQYF. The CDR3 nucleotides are TGCAGTGCTAGAGATCCCTCTAGCGGGAGAACAGATACGCAGTATTTT.

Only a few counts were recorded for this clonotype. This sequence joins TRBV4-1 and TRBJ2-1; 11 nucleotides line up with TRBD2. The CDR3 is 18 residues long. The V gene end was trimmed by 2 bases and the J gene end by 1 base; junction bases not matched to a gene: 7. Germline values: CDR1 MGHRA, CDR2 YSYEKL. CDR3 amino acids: CASSQRLAGGRSYNEQFF. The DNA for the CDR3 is TGCGCCAGCAGCCAAAGGTTAGCGGGGGGGAGATCCTACAATGAGCAGTTCTTC.

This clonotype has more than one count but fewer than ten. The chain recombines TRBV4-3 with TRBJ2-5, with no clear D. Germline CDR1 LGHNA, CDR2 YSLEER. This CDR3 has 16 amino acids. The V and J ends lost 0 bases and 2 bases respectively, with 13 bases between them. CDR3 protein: CASSQDYSKFQETQYF. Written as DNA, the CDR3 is TGCGCCAGCAGCCAAGATTATAGCAAGTTTCAAGAGACCCAGTACTTC.

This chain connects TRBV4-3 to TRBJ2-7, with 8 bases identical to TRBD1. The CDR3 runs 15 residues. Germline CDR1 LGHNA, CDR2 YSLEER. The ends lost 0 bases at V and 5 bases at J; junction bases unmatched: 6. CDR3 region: CASSQDPGGFHEQYF. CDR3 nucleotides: TGCGCCAGCAGCCAAGACCCAGGGGGCTTCCACGAGCAGTACTTC.

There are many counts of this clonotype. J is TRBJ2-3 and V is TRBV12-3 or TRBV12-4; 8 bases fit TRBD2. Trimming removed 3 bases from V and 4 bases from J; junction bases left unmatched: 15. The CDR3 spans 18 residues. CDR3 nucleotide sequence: TGTGCCAGCAGTTTGAGTCTCAAAAGCGGGAGTCGTCCAGATACGCAGTATTTT. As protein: CASSLSLKSGSRPDTQYF.

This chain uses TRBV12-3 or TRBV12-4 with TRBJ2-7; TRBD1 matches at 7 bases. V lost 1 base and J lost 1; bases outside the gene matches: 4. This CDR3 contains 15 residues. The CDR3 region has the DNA TGTGCCAGCAGTTTAGGTCGACAGGGATCCTACGAGCAGTACTTC. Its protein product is CASSLGRQGSYEQYF.

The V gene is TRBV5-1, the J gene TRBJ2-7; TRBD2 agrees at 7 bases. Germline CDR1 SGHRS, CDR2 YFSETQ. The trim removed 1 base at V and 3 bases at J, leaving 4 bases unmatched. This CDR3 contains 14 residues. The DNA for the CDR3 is TGCGCCAGCAGCTTGACTAGCGTGGGCTACGAGCAGTACTTC. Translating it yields CASSLTSVGYEQYF.

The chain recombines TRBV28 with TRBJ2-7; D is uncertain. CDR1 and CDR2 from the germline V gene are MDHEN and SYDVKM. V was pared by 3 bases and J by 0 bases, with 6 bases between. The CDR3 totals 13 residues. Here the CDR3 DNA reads TGTGCCAGCAGTTTTAGCCCCTCCTACGAGCAGTACTTC. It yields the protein CASSFSPSYEQYF.

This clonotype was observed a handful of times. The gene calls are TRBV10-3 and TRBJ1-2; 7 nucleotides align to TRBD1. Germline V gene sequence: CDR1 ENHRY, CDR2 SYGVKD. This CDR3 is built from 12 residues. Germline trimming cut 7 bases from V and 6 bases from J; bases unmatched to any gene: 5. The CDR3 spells CAINQDRNGYTF. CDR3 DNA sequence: TGTGCCATCAACCAGGACAGGAATGGCTACACCTTC.

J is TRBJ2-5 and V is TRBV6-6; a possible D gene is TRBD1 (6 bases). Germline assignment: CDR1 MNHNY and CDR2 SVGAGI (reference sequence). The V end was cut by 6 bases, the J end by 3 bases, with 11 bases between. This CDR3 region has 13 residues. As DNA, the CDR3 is TGTGCCAGCAGACCCGGGACAAAAGAGACCCAGTACTTC. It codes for CASRPGTKETQYF.

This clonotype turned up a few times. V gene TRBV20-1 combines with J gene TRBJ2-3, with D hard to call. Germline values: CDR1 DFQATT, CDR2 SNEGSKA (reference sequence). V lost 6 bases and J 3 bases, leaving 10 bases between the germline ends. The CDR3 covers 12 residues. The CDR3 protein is CSALTSTDTQYF. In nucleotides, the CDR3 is TGCAGTGCACTGACCAGTACAGATACGCAGTATTTT.

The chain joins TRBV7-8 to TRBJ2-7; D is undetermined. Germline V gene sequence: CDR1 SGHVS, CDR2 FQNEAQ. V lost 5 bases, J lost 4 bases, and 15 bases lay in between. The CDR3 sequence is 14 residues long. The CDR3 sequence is CASSHKKVSYEQYF. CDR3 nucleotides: TGTGCCAGCAGCCACAAAAAGGTGTCTTACGAGCAGTACTTC.

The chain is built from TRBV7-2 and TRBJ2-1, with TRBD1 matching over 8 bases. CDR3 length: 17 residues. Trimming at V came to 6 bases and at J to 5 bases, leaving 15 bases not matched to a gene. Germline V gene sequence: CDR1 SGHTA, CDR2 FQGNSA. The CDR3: CASSPRRAGGVDNEQFF. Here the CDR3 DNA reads TGTGCCAGCAGTCCTCGGAGAGCAGGGGGCGTCGACAATGAGCAGTTCTTC. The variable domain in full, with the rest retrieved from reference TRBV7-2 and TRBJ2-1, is GAGVSQSPSNKVTEKGKDVELRCDPISGHTALYWYRQSLGQGLEFLIYFQGNSAPDKSGLPSDRFSAERTGGSVSTLTIQRTQQEDSAVYLCASSPRRAGGVDNEQFFGPGTRLTVL.

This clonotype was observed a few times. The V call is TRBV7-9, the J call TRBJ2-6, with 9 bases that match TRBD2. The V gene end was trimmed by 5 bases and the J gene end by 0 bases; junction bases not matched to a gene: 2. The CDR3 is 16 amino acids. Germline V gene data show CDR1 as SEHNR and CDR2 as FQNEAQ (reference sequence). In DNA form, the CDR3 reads TGTGCCAGCAGCCGGACTAGCGTCTCTGGGGCCAACGTCCTGACTTTC. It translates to CASSRTSVSGANVLTF.

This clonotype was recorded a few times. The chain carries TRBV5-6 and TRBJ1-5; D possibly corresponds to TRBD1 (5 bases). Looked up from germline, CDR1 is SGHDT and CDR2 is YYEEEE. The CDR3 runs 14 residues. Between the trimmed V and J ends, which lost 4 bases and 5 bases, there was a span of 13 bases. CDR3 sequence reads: CASSILWGDQPQHF. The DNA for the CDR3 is TGTGCCAGCAGCATCCTATGGGGGGATCAGCCCCAGCATTTT. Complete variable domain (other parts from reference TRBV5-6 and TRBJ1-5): DAGVTQSPTHLIKTRGQQVTLRCSPKSGHDTVSWYQQALGQGPQFIFQYYEEEERQRGNFPDRFSGHQFPNYSSELNVNALLLGDSALYLCASSILWGDQPQHFGDGTRLSIL.

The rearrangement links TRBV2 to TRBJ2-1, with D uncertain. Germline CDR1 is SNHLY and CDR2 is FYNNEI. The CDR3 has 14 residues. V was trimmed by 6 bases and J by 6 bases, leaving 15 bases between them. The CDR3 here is CASSRAPLVNEQFF. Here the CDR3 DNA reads TGTGCCAGCAGCCGGGCTCCCCTCGTCAATGAGCAGTTCTTC.

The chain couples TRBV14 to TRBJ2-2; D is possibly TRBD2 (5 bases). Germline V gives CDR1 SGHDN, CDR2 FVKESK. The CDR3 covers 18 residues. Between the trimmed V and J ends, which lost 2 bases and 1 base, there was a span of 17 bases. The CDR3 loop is CASSQREIFLGNTGELFF. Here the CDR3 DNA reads TGTGCCAGCAGCCAAAGGGAGATCTTCCTCGGGAACACCGGGGAGCTGTTTTTT.

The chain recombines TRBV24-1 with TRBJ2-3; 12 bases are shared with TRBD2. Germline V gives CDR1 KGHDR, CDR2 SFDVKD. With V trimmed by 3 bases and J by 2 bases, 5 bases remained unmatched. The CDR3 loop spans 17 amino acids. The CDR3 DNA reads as TGTGCCACCAGTGATGCCGGACTAGCGGGATTCACAGATACGCAGTATTTT. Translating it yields CATSDAGLAGFTDTQYF.

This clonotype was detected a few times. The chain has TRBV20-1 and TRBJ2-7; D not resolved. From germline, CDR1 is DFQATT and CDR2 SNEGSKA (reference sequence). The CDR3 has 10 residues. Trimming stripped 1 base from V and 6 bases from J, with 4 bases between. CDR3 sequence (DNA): TGCAGTGCTAGAGTTTCCGAGCAGTACTTC. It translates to CSARVSEQYF.

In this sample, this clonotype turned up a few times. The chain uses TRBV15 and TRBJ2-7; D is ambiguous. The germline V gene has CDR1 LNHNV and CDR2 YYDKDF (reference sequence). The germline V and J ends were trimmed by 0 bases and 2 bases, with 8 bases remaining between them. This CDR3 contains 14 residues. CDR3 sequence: CATSRELLAYEQYF. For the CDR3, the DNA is TGTGCCACCAGCAGAGAGCTTCTAGCCTACGAGCAGTACTTC.

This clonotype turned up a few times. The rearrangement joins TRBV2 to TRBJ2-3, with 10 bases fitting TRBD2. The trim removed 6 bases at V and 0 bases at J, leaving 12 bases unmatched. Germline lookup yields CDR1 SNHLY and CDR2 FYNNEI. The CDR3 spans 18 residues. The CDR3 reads CASRRLAGGVSSTDTQYF. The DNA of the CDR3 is TGTGCCAGCAGAAGATTAGCGGGGGGAGTATCTAGCACAGATACGCAGTATTTT.